These T cell receptor beta chains were read from a single sample in a study of T cell repertoires in aging, cancer and after chemotherapy. TCRdb ran MiXCR on the multiplex PCR reads and lists one entry per CDR3 protein. The sample consists of about 2,000 distinct CDR3 sequences, under 30% of them appearing once. The sequencing sample was made of blood. These receptors were taken from a human donor with a blood cancer. The donor label of this sample is uncertain. Both conserved end residues are part of each CDR3. A D gene is named only where the DNA matches it firmly. Clone size, where shown, is once, few, many, or a class for clones that have expanded.

v_call	d_call	clone_size	j_call	cdr3_length	cdr3_aa	cdr3_nt
TRBV5-4	TRBD2	.	TRBJ2-3	17	CASSPGTSGGDTDTQYF	TGTGCCAGCAGCCCGGGGACTAGCGGGGGTGACACAGATACGCAGTATTTT
TRBV27	TRBD1	.	TRBJ2-7	15	CASSLGQGRSYEQYF	TGTGCCAGCAGTTTGGGACAGGGCCGCTCCTACGAGCAGTACTTC
TRBV10-3	.	.	TRBJ2-7	15	CAIRANNRDSYEQYF	TGTGCCATCAGGGCCAACAACAGGGACTCCTACGAGCAGTACTTC
TRBV20-1	.	.	TRBJ2-5	13	CSAIGTGRETQYF	TGCAGTGCTATAGGGACGGGGAGGGAGACCCAGTACTTC
TRBV20-1	TRBD1	.	TRBJ2-7	12	CSASGTGDEQYF	TGCAGTGCTTCTGGGACAGGGGACGAGCAGTACTTC
TRBV27	.	few	TRBJ2-1	15	CASSRGGGSYNEQFF	TGTGCCAGCAGCCGGGGAGGGGGTTCCTACAATGAGCAGTTCTTC
TRBV5-4	TRBD2	.	TRBJ2-7	15	CASSPGTSGKGEQYF	TGTGCCAGCAGCCCGGGGACTAGCGGGAAAGGCGAGCAGTACTTC
TRBV7-9	.	.	TRBJ1-5	14	CASSLGDGPQPQHF	TGTGCCAGCAGCTTGGGGGACGGCCCGCAGCCCCAGCATTTT
TRBV24-1	.	once	TRBJ2-3	17	CATSDLIPGRTDVRQYF	TGTGCCACCAGTGATTTGATTCCGGGACGCACGGATGTAAGGCAGTATTTT
TRBV7-6	.	few	TRBJ2-2	15	CASSRTLTNTGELFF	TGTGCCAGCAGCCGGACTCTTACGAACACCGGGGAGCTGTTTTTT
TRBV19	.	.	TRBJ1-6	11	CAVGPNSPLHF	TGTGCCGTTGGACCCAACTCACCCCTCCACTTT
TRBV7-9	.	.	TRBJ2-3	14	CASSQRTLWDTQYF	TGTGCCAGCAGCCAGCGGACCTTATGGGATACGCAGTATTTT
TRBV5-4	TRBD2	few	TRBJ2-6	15	CASSLGGTGANVLTF	TGCGCCAGCAGCTTGGGAGGGACTGGGGCCAACGTCCTGACTTTC
TRBV18	.	.	TRBJ1-4	16	CASSPRGAATNEKLFF	TGTGCCAGCTCACCGCGCGGGGCCGCAACTAATGAAAAACTGTTTTTT
TRBV19	.	.	TRBJ2-5	14	CASSRERWGETQYF	TGTGCCAGTAGTCGTGAGCGGTGGGGGGAGACCCAGTACTTC
TRBV11-3	.	.	TRBJ2-2	18	CASSLKRRQVGATGELFF	TGTGCCAGCAGCTTAAAGCGCCGCCAGGTCGGGGCCACCGGGGAGCTGTTTTTT
TRBV5-6	.	.	TRBJ2-7	14	CASSLSQGAGEQYF	TGCGCCAGCAGCTTGAGCCAGGGAGCGGGCGAGCAGTACTTC